This TCR beta chain was profiled in a study of T cell changes during pregnancy in multiple sclerosis. The protocol was immunoSEQ multiplex PCR, while the TCRdb copy is restricted to in-frame clones and leaves out a portion. Of 50,000 to 75,000 clones in the sample, 91% are singletons; the top ten hold about 2%. The CDR3 totals 14 residues. Germline V gene sequence: CDR1 MNHEY, CDR2 SVGAGI. Trimming took 0 bases from V and 4 from J, leaving 7 bases between them. In this sample, this clone turned up a few times. Sequenced here: peripheral blood, sampled in the third trimester of pregnancy. The V and J genes are TRBV6-5 and TRBJ1-5; D remains unclear. This receptor was obtained from a female donor in good health, enrolled as a control in a pregnancy study. The CDR3 here is CASSYSGGNQPQHF. As DNA, the CDR3 is TGTGCCAGCAGTTACTCTGGAGGAAATCAGCCCCAGCATTTT.